What follows are 20 T cell receptor beta chains derived from one specimen sequenced in a study of cytotoxic CD8 clonotypes in ibrutinib-treated CLL. Sequenced by immunoSEQ multiplex PCR; TCRdb stores in-frame clones only, minus some. This sample has about 6,000 clones, with around 79% found just once. Material: PBMCs, obtained before ibrutinib treatment. These receptors were collected from a human donor with chronic lymphocytic leukemia.

The V gene is TRBV5-6, the J gene TRBJ2-7, with a possible D match to TRBD1 (6 bases). The CDR3 extends over 12 amino acids. V gave up 4 bases and J gave up 7 bases, with 12 bases separating them. CDR1 is SGHDT and CDR2 is YYEEEE in the germline V gene. The CDR3 is CASSRTVREQYF. Here the CDR3 DNA reads TGTGCCAGCAGCCGGACAGTGCGAGAGCAGTACTTC.

The chain recombines TRBV11-3 with TRBJ2-5, with TRBD2 identical over 7 bases. The end of the DNA aligns better with TRBJ2-7, so the J call may be wrong. The germline CDR1 and CDR2 sequences are SGHNT and YENEEA. This CDR3 has 16 residues. CDR3 DNA: TGTGCCAGCAGCTTAGTCCAAGGACTAGTATCCTACGAGCAGTACTTC. Translation gives CASSLVQGLVSYEQYF.

V gene TRBV11-3 combines with J gene TRBJ1-1; a weak D match, TRBD1 (5 bases). The CDR3 consists of 15 residues. The V end lost 1 base, the J end lost 0 bases, and 9 bases lay between the germline ends. Germline CDR1 and CDR2: SGHNT and YENEEA. In DNA, the CDR3 is TGTGCCAGCAGCTTAGGAGCAGGGATGAACACTGAAGCTTTCTTT. This translates into CASSLGAGMNTEAFF.

V usage is TRBV5-1 and J usage is TRBJ2-6; no firm D call. Between the trimmed V and J ends, which lost 0 bases and 2 bases, there was a span of 3 bases. CDR3 length: 14 amino acids. The germline CDR1 and CDR2 sequences are SGHRS and YFSETQ. The CDR3 loop is CASSLGTGANVLTF. In DNA, the CDR3 is TGCGCCAGCAGCTTGGGGACTGGGGCCAACGTCCTGACTTTC.

The J gene is TRBJ1-5, the V gene TRBV5-6, with 7 bases that match TRBD1. Germline lookup yields CDR1 SGHDT and CDR2 YYEEEE. This CDR3 region has 15 residues. V shed 4 bases and J 3 bases; nucleotides not matched to a gene: 7. The CDR3 DNA is TGTGCCAGCAGCGTCCGGGACAGACCCAATCAGCCCCAGCATTTT. Translated, it gives CASSVRDRPNQPQHF.

V usage is TRBV5-5 and J usage is TRBJ1-5, with a tentative D call TRBD1 (6 bases). The length of the CDR3 is 14 residues. V was clipped by 1 base and J by 1 base, with 6 bases between them. The germline V gene encodes CDR1 SGHKS and CDR2 YYEKEE (reference sequence). CDR3 nucleotides: TGTGCCAGCAGCTTGACAGGGAGCAATCAGCCCCAGCATTTT. It specifies CASSLTGSNQPQHF.

The chain has TRBV29-1 and TRBJ1-1; D remains ambiguous. The CDR3 extends over 13 amino acids. The germline CDR1 and CDR2 sequences are SQVTM and ANQGSEA. With 7 bases removed from V and 5 bases from J, the gap between germline ends came to 17 bases. The CDR3 coding sequence is TGCAGCGCCAGACAAACCCTAAGAACTGAAGCTTTCTTT. Protein product: CSARQTLRTEAFF.

The chain uses TRBV18 and TRBJ2-3; D is possibly TRBD1 (5 bases). The CDR3 totals 12 residues. Germline CDR1 KGHSH, CDR2 LQKENI. The V gene lost 7 bases and the J gene lost 4 bases, with 9 bases spanning the gap. The CDR3 sequence: CASCLGADTQYF. Here the CDR3 DNA reads TGTGCCAGCTGCCTAGGGGCAGATACGCAGTATTTT.

The genes are TRBV4-1 and TRBJ1-2; TRBD1 matches at 7 bases. Germline assignment: CDR1 MGHRA and CDR2 YSYEKL. Trimming cost V 4 bases and J 3 bases; bases outside gene matches: 8. The CDR3 is 15 amino acids. The CDR3 bases are TGCGCCAGCAGCCCAAAAGGAGGGGGCCACTATGGCTACACCTTC. Translating it yields CASSPKGGGHYGYTF.

The chain uses TRBV7-2 and TRBJ2-2, with 11 bases that match TRBD2. After removal of 6 bases from V and 5 bases from J, the junction contained 5 bases not matched to a gene. CDR1 and CDR2 from the germline V gene are SGHTA and FQGNSA. The CDR3 contains 15 residues. The CDR3 here is CASSLLAGETGELFF. The CDR3 nucleotides read TGTGCCAGCAGTTTACTAGCGGGAGAAACCGGGGAGCTGTTTTTT.

The chain combines TRBV7-2 with TRBJ2-1, with 9 positions matching TRBD2. Germline-derived CDR1 and CDR2 are SGHTA and FQGNSA. This CDR3 spans 14 amino acids. The trim removed 7 bases at V and 10 bases at J, leaving 11 bases unmatched. The CDR3 sequence is CASTLGPAGGEQFF. CDR3 in DNA: TGTGCCAGCACCCTTGGACCAGCGGGAGGAGAGCAGTTCTTC.

This clone was seen a handful of times. The rearrangement joins TRBV30 to TRBJ2-1; 7 nucleotides agree with TRBD2. The CDR3 is 13 amino acids. V was clipped by 3 bases and J by 5 bases; unmatched bases: 4. From germline, CDR1 is GTSNPN and CDR2 SVGIG (reference sequence). In DNA form, the CDR3 reads TGTGCCTGGAGCGGTGCGGGAGACAATGAGCAGTTCTTC. Translation gives CAWSGAGDNEQFF.

As DNA, the CDR3 is TGTGCCACCTTACAGCGTTGGGGAACTGGGGCCAACGTCCTGACTTTC. This gives the protein CATLQRWGTGANVLTF. The chain uses TRBV28 and TRBJ2-6; D remains unclear. Germline CDR1 reads MDHEN; CDR2 reads SYDVKM. This CDR3 contains 16 residues. Trimming cost V 10 bases and J 2 bases, with 18 bases left between them.

The chain employs TRBV2 and TRBJ2-3; D is possibly TRBD2 (6 bases). The CDR3 loop spans 13 amino acids. V was cut by 8 bases and J by 4 bases, with 13 bases left in between. CDR1 and CDR2 (germline): SNHLY, FYNNEI. For the CDR3, the DNA is TGTGCCAGCCGAGGAGCGGGCGCAGATACGCAGTATTTT. Translation gives CASRGAGADTQYF.

The V call is TRBV7-9, the J call TRBJ1-2; D not resolved. The V gene lost 6 bases and the J gene lost 6 bases, with 23 bases spanning the gap. The CDR3 has 16 residues. Germline V gene data show CDR1 as SEHNR and CDR2 as FQNEAQ (reference sequence). Written as DNA, the CDR3 is TGTGCCAGCAGTCCCCTAGATGGTTCGGCGGCTAATGGCTACACCTTC. It encodes CASSPLDGSAANGYTF. The entire variable domain, with the rest obtained from reference TRBV7-9 and TRBJ1-2, is as follows: DTGVSQNPRHKITKRGQNVTFRCDPISEHNRLYWYRQTLGQGPEFLTYFQNEAQLEKSRLLSDRFSAERPKGSFSTLEIQRTEQGDSAMYLCASSPLDGSAANGYTFGSGTRLTVV.

The chain couples TRBV7-6 to TRBJ2-2; D gene ambiguous. V shed 8 bases and J shed 8 bases, with 6 bases lying between them. The CDR3 loop spans 10 amino acids. CDR1 and CDR2 from the germline V gene are SGHVS and FNYEAQ. CDR3 loop: CASPLGELFF. The CDR3 DNA reads as TGTGCCAGCCCCTTGGGGGAGCTGTTTTTT.

The J gene is TRBJ1-5, the V gene TRBV4-1; 10 bases are shared with TRBD1. Losses at the gene ends were 4 bases for V and 6 bases for J; bases not matched to a gene: 6. Germline V gives CDR1 MGHRA, CDR2 YSYEKL. There are 15 residues in the CDR3. The CDR3 DNA reads TGCGCCAGCAGCCGGACCGGGACAGGGGCTCAGCCCCAGCATTTT. Amino acids: CASSRTGTGAQPQHF.

The chain couples TRBV4-2 to TRBJ2-5, with D possibly being TRBD2 (5 bases). There are 15 residues in the CDR3. The germline CDR1 and CDR2 sequences are LGHNA and YNFKEQ. V lost 1 base and J 2 bases, leaving 11 bases between the germline ends. In DNA form, the CDR3 reads TGTGCCAGCAGCCAAGTGGGCAGCGGACAAGAGACCCAGTACTTC. It specifies CASSQVGSGQETQYF.

The table lists this clone with a count of one. V and J are TRBV10-3 and TRBJ2-1; TRBD1 or TRBD2 may be the D gene (5 bases each). Germline V gene sequence: CDR1 ENHRY, CDR2 SYGVKD. V dropped 8 bases and J dropped 10 bases, with 9 bases sitting between them. This CDR3 comprises 10 residues. As DNA, the CDR3 is TGTGCCATCGGGGACCCCGAGCAGTTCTTC. As protein: CAIGDPEQFF.

This chain connects TRBV11-3 to TRBJ1-1; the D gene is possibly TRBD1 (5 bases). V lost 6 bases to trimming and J lost 4 bases, with 15 bases between them. This CDR3 has 14 residues. The V gene's germline CDR1 is SGHNT and CDR2 YENEEA. CDR3 residues: CASRPRAGGTEAFF. The DNA for the CDR3 is TGTGCCAGCAGACCGAGAGCGGGGGGCACTGAAGCTTTCTTT.